Below, one TCR beta chain is given with its context. These data are taken from a study of blood T cell repertoires in COVID-19. Study in general: The cDNA or gDNA used as material had been derived from T cells, B-cell-depleted T cells, or PBMCs.

Assay used: immunoSEQ multiplex PCR; TCRdb lists only in-frame clones, some missing. The sample lists a few hundred thousand clones, about 89% occurring once. The sequencing sample was made of peripheral blood. The clonotype was recovered from a woman aged 25 to 39 with COVID-19, enrolled during active disease.

The CDR3 region is CASSTGTPGELFF. The CDR3 coding sequence is TGTGCCAGCAGCACTGGGACTCCCGGGGAGCTGTTTTTT. V gene TRBV9 combines with J gene TRBJ2-2; tentatively, D is TRBD2 (6 bases). The germline V and J ends were trimmed by 4 bases and 6 bases, with 10 bases remaining between them. Germline V lookup: CDR1 SGDLS, CDR2 YYNGEE. The CDR3 is 13 residues long.